The present TCR beta chain was sequenced within a study of T cell changes during pregnancy in multiple sclerosis (dated by TCRdb to between 2019 and 2020). Concerning the study at large: Changes in the T cell repertoire over the course of pregnancy were examined in this study in women with multiple sclerosis.

With regard to this clone: The target of this receptor is not known. Per-base quality was not reported, and no clone a single base away is much larger than it.

Libraries were constructed by the immunoSEQ multiplex PCR assay. In TCRdb, the immuneACCESS table is reduced to in-frame sequences with V and J assigned. These tables do not hold every clone; where another copy was compared, an unresolved V gene accounts for under half, and the others remain unexplained. Counted in this sample were approximately 60,000 clones; 90% to 95% of them appeared once. The ten top clones hold 0.8% to 1% of the sample. The CDR3 runs 15 residues from the cysteine to the phenylalanine. Only the CDR3 region is kept as DNA, spanning 45 bases read in frame from base 1. V gives up 2 bases and J gives up 0 bases, and the segment between their germline ends measures 11 bases. Sequences SGHDT (CDR1) and YYEEEE (CDR2) are obtained from the germline V gene.

The sequences come from peripheral blood, collected before pregnancy. The chain employs TRBV5-6 and TRBJ1-1; the D segment cannot be called with confidence. This TCR derives from a female donor with multiple sclerosis, enrolled in a pregnancy study. The sequenced DNA is TGTGCCAGCAGCTTACCGGAGAAATTGAACACTGAAGCTTTCTTT. This is translated as CASSLPEKLNTEAFF.